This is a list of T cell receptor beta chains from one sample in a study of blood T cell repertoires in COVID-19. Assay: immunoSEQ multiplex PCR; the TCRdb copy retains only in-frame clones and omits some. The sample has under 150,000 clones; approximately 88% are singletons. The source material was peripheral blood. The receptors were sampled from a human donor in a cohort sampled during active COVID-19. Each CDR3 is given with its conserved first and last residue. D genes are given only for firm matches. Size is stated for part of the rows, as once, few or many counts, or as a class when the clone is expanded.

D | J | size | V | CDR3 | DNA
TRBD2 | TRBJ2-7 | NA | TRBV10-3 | CAISGTSGGSYEQYF | TGTGCCATCAGCGGGACTAGCGGGGGGTCCTACGAGCAGTACTTC
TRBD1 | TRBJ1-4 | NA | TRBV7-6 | CASSLVQGRNEKLFF | TGTGCCAGCAGCCTTGTACAGGGGAGGAATGAAAAACTGTTTTTT
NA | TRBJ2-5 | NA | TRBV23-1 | CASSQPGGGGEETQYF | TGCGCCAGCAGTCAACCCGGAGGGGGGGGCGAGGAGACCCAGTACTTC
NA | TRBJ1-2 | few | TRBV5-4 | CASSLAQGTGYTF | TGTGCCAGCAGCTTGGCCCAGGGAACTGGCTACACCTTC
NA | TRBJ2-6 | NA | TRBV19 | CASSADRAGANVLTF | TGTGCCAGTAGTGCGGATCGGGCTGGGGCCAACGTCCTGACTTTC
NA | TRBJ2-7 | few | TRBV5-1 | CASSVGLSYEQYF | TGCGCCAGCAGCGTGGGACTTTCCTACGAGCAGTACTTC
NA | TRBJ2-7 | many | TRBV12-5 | CASGLARDIGYEQYF | TGTGCTAGTGGTTTGGCCCGGGACATTGGCTACGAGCAGTACTTC
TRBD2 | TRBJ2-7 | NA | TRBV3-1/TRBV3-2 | CASSLTSKGSYEQYF | TGTGCCAGCAGTTTGACTAGCAAGGGGTCCTACGAGCAGTACTTC
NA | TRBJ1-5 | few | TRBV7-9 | CASSGPGGNQPQHF | TGTGCCAGCAGCGGACCAGGGGGCAATCAGCCCCAGCATTTT
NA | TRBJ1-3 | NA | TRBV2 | CASSAYGGSGNTIYF | TGTGCCAGCAGTGCTTACGGGGGCTCTGGAAACACCATATATTTT
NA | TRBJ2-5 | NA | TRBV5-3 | CARIGINRVLVQETQYF | TGTGCCAGAATCGGGATAAACAGGGTCCTCGTCCAAGAGACCCAGTACTTC
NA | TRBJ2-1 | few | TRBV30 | CAWRPPQGYNEQFF | TGTGCCTGGAGACCCCCACAGGGCTACAATGAGCAGTTCTTC
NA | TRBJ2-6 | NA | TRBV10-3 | CAISDRASSGANVLTF | TGTGCCATCAGTGACAGGGCCTCCTCTGGGGCCAACGTCCTGACTTTC
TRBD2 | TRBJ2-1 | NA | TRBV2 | CASSQMPSGSYNEQFF | TGTGCCAGCAGCCAAATGCCTAGCGGCTCCTACAATGAGCAGTTCTTC
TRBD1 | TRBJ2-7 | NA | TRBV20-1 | CSASLPLKGARSDSTSFIYEQYF | TGCAGTGCTAGTCTTCCCCTTAAGGGGGCTCGGTCCGATAGTACGAGTTTCATTTACGAGCAGTACTTC
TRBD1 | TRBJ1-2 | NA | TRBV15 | CASARGTGGLGGYTF | TGTGCCTCCGCCCGCGGGACAGGGGGGTTAGGGGGCTACACCTTC
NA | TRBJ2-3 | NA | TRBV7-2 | CASSFLSVGGRSDTQYF | TGTGCCAGCAGCTTTCTCTCCGTCGGGGGGCGGTCAGATACGCAGTATTTT
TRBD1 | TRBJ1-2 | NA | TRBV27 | CASSLGQGGGYTF | TGTGCCAGCAGTTTGGGACAGGGGGGTGGCTACACCTTC
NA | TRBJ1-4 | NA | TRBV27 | CASSITGQKLFF | TGTGCCAGCAGTATTACAGGGCAAAAACTGTTTTTT
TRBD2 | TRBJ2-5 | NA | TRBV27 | CASSLGLAYQETQYF | TGTGCCAGCAGTTTGGGACTAGCGTACCAAGAGACCCAGTACTTC
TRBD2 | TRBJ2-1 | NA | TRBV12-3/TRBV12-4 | CASRLAGGNMQFF | TGTGCCAGCAGGCTAGCGGGGGGAAATATGCAGTTCTTC
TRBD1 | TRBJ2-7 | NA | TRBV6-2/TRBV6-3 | CASSYEEGAYEQYF | TGTGCCAGCAGTTACGAAGAGGGGGCTTACGAGCAGTACTTC
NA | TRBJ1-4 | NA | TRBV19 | CASSMISLGEEKLFF | TGTGCCAGTAGTATGATCAGTCTAGGAGAAGAAAAACTGTTTTTT
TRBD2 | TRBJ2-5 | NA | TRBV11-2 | CASSSGLLETQYF | TGTGCCAGCAGCTCGGGACTATTAGAGACCCAGTACTTC
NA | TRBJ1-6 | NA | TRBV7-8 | CASSLGHRSPLHF | TGTGCCAGCAGCCTCGGACATCGTTCACCCCTCCACTTT
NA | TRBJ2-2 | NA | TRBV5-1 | CASGKGSPNTGELFF | TGCGCCAGTGGTAAGGGGTCTCCTAACACCGGGGAGCTGTTTTTT
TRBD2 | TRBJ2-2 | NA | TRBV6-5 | CASRSLGGTGELFF | TGTGCCAGCAGGTCCCTGGGGGGGACCGGGGAGCTGTTTTTT
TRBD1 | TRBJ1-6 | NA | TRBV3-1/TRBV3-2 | CASSQGQGQGTPLHF | TGTGCCAGCAGCCAAGGGCAAGGACAGGGGACACCCCTCCACTTT
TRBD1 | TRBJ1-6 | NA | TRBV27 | CASRRTGIMYAYNSPLHF | TGTGCCAGCAGGCGGACAGGGATTATGTATGCGTATAATTCACCCCTCCACTTT
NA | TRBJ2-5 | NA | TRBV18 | CASSSPGAQYF | TGTGCCAGCTCGTCCCCGGGGGCCCAGTACTTC
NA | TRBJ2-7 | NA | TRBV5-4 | CASSLGGQSSYEQYF | TGTGCCAGCAGCTTGGGTGGACAAAGCTCCTACGAGCAGTACTTC
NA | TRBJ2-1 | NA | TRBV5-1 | CASSWKVGGYNEQFF | TGCGCCAGCAGCTGGAAAGTTGGAGGGTACAATGAGCAGTTCTTC
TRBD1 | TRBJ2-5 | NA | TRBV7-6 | CASSTLTGTGGWETQYF | TGTGCCAGCAGCACGTTAACCGGGACAGGGGGCTGGGAGACCCAGTACTTC
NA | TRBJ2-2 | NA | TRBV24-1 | CATSGRGNTGELFF | TGTGCCACCAGTGGCAGGGGGAACACCGGGGAGCTGTTTTTT
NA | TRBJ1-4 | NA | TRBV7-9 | CASSPAGNTNEKLFF | TGTGCCAGCAGCCCGGCGGGGAACACTAATGAAAAACTGTTTTTT
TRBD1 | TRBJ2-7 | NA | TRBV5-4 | CASSFTGGVYEQYF | TGTGCCAGCAGCTTTACAGGGGGCGTATACGAGCAGTACTTC
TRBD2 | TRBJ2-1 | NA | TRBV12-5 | CASGPQVGGDEQFF | TGTGCTAGTGGTCCCCAGGTCGGGGGGGATGAGCAGTTCTTC
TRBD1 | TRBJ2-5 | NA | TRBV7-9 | CASRPTGQETQYF | TGTGCCAGCAGACCGACAGGGCAAGAGACCCAGTACTTC
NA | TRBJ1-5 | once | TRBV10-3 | CAIRAWGTNQPQHF | TGTGCCATCAGGGCTTGGGGCACCAATCAGCCCCAGCATTTT
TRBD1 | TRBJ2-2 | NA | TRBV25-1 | CASSDGDREIGELFF | TGTGCCAGCAGTGACGGGGACAGGGAGATCGGGGAGCTGTTTTTT
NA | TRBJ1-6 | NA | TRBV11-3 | CASSQREDSPLHF | TGTGCCAGCAGCCAGCGCGAGGATTCACCCCTCCACTTT
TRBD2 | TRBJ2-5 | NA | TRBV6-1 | CASSGSSGGSYTQETQYF | TGTGCCAGCAGTGGAAGTAGCGGGGGGTCATACACACAAGAGACCCAGTACTTC
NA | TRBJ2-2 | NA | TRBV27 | CASSWPEGGELFF | TGTGCCAGCAGTTGGCCGGAGGGCGGGGAGCTGTTTTTT
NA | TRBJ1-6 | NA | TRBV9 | CASSMEGTPNSPLHF | TGTGCCAGCAGTATGGAGGGGACTCCAAATTCACCCCTCCACTTT
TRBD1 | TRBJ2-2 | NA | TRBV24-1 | CATSDSRRQGTGELFF | TGTGCCACCAGTGATTCCCGGCGACAGGGCACCGGGGAGCTGTTTTTT
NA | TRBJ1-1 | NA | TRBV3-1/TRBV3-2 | CASSQYSDTEAFF | TGTGCCAGCAGCCAGTATTCCGACACTGAAGCTTTCTTT